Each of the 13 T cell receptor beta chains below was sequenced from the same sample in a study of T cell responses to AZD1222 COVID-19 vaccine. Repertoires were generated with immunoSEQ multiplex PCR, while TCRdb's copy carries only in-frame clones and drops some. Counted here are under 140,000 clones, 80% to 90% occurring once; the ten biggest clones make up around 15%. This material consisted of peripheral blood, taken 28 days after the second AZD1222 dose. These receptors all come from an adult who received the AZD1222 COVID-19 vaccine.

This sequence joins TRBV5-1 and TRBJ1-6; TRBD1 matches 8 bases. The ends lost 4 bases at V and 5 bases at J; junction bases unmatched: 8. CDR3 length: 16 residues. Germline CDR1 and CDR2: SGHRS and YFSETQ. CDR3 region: CASSAQTGENNSPLHF. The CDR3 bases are TGCGCCAGCAGCGCCCAGACAGGGGAAAATAATTCACCCCTCCACTTT.

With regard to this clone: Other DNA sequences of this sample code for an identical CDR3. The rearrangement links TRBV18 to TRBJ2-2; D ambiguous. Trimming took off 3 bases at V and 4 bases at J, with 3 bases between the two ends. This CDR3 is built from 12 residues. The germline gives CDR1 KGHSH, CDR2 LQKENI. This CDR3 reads CASSPLTGELFF. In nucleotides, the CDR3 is TGTGCCAGCTCACCCCTCACCGGGGAGCTGTTTTTT. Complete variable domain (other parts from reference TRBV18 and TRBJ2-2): NAGVMQNPRHLVRRRGQEARLRCSPMKGHSHVYWYRQLPEEGLKFMVYLQKENIIDESGMPKERFSAEFPKEGPSILRIQQVVRGDSAAYFCASSPLTGELFFGEGSRLTVL.

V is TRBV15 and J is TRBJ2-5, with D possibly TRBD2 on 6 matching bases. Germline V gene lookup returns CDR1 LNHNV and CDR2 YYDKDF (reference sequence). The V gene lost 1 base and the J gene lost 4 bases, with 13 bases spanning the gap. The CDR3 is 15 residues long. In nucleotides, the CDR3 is TGTGCCACCAGCAGAGGGCACCCCGGGGGAGAGACCCAGTACTTC. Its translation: CATSRGHPGGETQYF. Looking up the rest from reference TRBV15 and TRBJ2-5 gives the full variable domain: DAMVIQNPRYQVTQFGKPVTLSCSQTLNHNVMYWYQQKSSQAPKLLFHYYDKDFNNEADTPDNFQSRRPNTSFCFLDIRSPGLGDTAMYLCATSRGHPGGETQYFGPGTRLLVL.

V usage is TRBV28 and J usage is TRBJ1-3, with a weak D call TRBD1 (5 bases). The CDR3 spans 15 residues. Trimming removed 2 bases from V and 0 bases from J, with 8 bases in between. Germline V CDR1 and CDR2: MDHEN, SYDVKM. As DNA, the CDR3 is TGTGCCAGCAGTTTACCGGGACCCTCTGGAAACACCATATATTTT. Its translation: CASSLPGPSGNTIYF.

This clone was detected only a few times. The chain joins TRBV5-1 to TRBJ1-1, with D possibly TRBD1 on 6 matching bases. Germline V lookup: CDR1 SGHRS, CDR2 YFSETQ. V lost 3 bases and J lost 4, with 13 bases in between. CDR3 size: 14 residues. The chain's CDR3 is CASSYKTDSTEAFF. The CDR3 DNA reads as TGCGCCAGCAGCTATAAAACGGACAGCACTGAAGCTTTCTTT.

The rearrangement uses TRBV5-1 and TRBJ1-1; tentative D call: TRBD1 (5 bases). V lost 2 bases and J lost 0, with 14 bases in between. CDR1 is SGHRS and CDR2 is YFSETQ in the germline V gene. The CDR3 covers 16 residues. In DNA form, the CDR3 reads TGCGCCAGCAGCTTATCATTCAGGGCTTTGAACACTGAAGCTTTCTTT. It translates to CASSLSFRALNTEAFF.

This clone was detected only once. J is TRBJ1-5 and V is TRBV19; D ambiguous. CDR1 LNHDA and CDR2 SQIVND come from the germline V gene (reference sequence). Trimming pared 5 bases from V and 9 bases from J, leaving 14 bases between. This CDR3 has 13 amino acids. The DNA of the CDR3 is TGTGCCAGTAGTTTGGAGGAGAGAGGGCCCCAGCATTTT. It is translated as CASSLEERGPQHF.

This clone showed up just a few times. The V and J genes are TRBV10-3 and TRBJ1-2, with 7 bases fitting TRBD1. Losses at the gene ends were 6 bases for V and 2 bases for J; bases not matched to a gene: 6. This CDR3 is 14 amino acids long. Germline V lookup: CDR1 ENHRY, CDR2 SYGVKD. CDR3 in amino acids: CAISRQGINYGYTF. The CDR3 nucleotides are TGTGCCATCAGCCGACAGGGAATAAACTATGGCTACACCTTC.

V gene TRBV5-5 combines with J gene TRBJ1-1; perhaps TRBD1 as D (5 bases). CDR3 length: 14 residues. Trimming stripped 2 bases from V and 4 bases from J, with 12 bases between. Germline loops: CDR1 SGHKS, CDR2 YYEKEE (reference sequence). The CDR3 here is CASSFLGQGTEAFF. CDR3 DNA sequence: TGTGCCAGCAGCTTCTTGGGGCAGGGCACTGAAGCTTTCTTT.

As DNA, the CDR3 is TGTGCCAGCAGCGTAGGCGGACAGGGGATGGGCTCTGGAAACACCATATATTTT. Amino acid sequence: CASSVGGQGMGSGNTIYF. The chain employs TRBV9 and TRBJ1-3, with 9 bases fitting TRBD1. Trimming removed 0 bases from V and 0 bases from J; junction bases left unmatched: 7. The CDR3 totals 18 residues. Looked up from germline, CDR1 is SGDLS and CDR2 is YYNGEE.

CDR3 amino acids: CASSSQGAANTEAFF. The CDR3 DNA is TGTGCCAGCAGTTCACAGGGGGCTGCGAACACTGAAGCTTTCTTT. The chain uses TRBV28 and TRBJ1-1; 9 bases agree with TRBD1. This CDR3 has 15 amino acids. Trimming removed 4 bases from V and 1 base from J; junction bases left unmatched: 4. In germline, CDR1 is MDHEN, CDR2 SYDVKM.

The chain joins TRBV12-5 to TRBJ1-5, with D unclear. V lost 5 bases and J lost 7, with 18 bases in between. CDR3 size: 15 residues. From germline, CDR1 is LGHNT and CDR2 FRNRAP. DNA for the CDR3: TGTGCTAGTGGTCCCCCCTCTGGTCCCCAACAGCCCCAGCATTTT. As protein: CASGPPSGPQQPQHF.

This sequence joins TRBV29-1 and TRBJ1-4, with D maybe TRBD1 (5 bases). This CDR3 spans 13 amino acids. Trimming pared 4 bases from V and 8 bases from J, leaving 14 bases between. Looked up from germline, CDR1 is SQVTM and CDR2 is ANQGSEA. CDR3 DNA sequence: TGCAGCGTTGGGGACCTCTGGGGAGAAAAACTGTTTTTT. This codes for CSVGDLWGEKLFF.